This T cell receptor (beta chain) emerged from a study of human T cells and chemical hapten exposure. Notes on the study in general: DPC sensitization left the count of TCRs above 1 in 1000 unchanged.

This clonotype was seen more than once but under ten times. Its antigen is unknown. As to time point: patch test 1, 2 weeks after DPC sensitization. Treatment given: therapeutic diphenylcyclopropenone sensitization with weekly scalp DPC. V lost 7 bases to trimming and J lost 2 bases, with 9 bases between them. From germline, CDR1 is SNHLY and CDR2 FYNNEI. The CDR3 extends over 13 amino acids. TCRdb independently ran MiXCR on the RACE reads; one entry per CDR3 protein. The sample consists of 380,000 or so distinct CDR3 sequences, 4.8% of them appearing once. The clonotype originates from a woman in her forties or fifties with alopecia areata. Some clones in this sample may be carry-over from other donors' samples. Sequencing was performed on whole blood, taken in connection with sensitization to the hapten diphenylcyclopropenone (DPC). The chain uses TRBV2 and TRBJ1-5; D is ambiguous. The DNA for the CDR3 is TGTGCCAGCACACCTTTCGGCAATCAGCCCCAGCATTTT. This sequence encodes CASTPFGNQPQHF.